The rows below give T cell receptor beta chains drawn from one sample of a study of blood T cell repertoires in COVID-19. Some clones are missing from TCRdb's copy, which holds only in-frame ones; the method was immunoSEQ multiplex PCR. The top ten clones hold 8.9% of a sample with 130,000 or so clones, 65% to 85% of them seen once. Sequencing used peripheral blood. The receptor source for this set is a man between 25 and 39 years old with COVID-19, enrolled during active disease. CDR3s include the opening cysteine and the closing phenylalanine or tryptophan. A D gene is named only where the DNA matches it firmly. A clone size is listed for some rows: how often the clone was seen (once, few, many), or a class if it is expanded.

TGCGCCAGCAGCCAAGATTGGAAGGGGCGTGAGACCCAGTACTTC	CASSQDWKGRETQYF	.	TRBJ2-5	.	TRBV4-3	15
TGTGCCAGCAGTGCGGACAGAGTTAGGGAGACCCAGTACTTC	CASSADRVRETQYF	.	TRBJ2-5	.	TRBV28	14
TGCGCCAGCAGCTTGGTCGGACAGGGTGCCTACGAGCAGTACTTC	CASSLVGQGAYEQYF	.	TRBJ2-7	TRBD1	TRBV5-1	15
TGTGCCAGCAGTGAGGGTGGAGGGACGCAGTATTTT	CASSEGGGTQYF	.	TRBJ2-3	.	TRBV6-1	12
TGCGCCAGCACCCAAAGCGGGAGGGCAGGCAATGAGCAGTTCTTC	CASTQSGRAGNEQFF	.	TRBJ2-1	TRBD2	TRBV10-1	15
TGTGCCAGTAGAAGGACAGCCCGGCAATGGGATACGCAGTATTTT	CASRRTARQWDTQYF	.	TRBJ2-3	.	TRBV19	15
TGTGCCAGCGATGACAGGGGAGGAGATACGCAGTATTTT	CASDDRGGDTQYF	.	TRBJ2-3	TRBD1	TRBV6-5	13
TGTGCCAGCAGTTTAAATCAGGGCACTGAAGCTTTCTTT	CASSLNQGTEAFF	.	TRBJ1-1	.	TRBV28	13
TGTGCCAGTAGTCCCCGAAAACTAGCGGGAGAAGAGACCCAGTACTTC	CASSPRKLAGEETQYF	once	TRBJ2-5	TRBD2	TRBV19	16
TGTGCCAGCAGTTTTCGGGGGGCTGAGACCCAGTACTTC	CASSFRGAETQYF	.	TRBJ2-5	.	TRBV12-3/TRBV12-4	13
TGTGCCAGCAGCCCTACCAGACAGAACACTGAAGCTTTCTTT	CASSPTRQNTEAFF	.	TRBJ1-1	.	TRBV27	14
TGTGCCAGCAGTTTGACTGGACAGGGGAATTCACCCCTCCACTTT	CASSLTGQGNSPLHF	.	TRBJ1-6	TRBD1	TRBV7-2	15
TGCGCCAGCAGCCAAGTGGACATCCTTGTTTCCTACGAGCAGTACTTC	CASSQVDILVSYEQYF	.	TRBJ2-7	.	TRBV4-1	16
TGTGCCAGCAGTTACCGACTAGCGAGCACAGATACGCAGTATTTT	CASSYRLASTDTQYF	.	TRBJ2-3	TRBD2	TRBV6-5	15
TGTGCCAGCAGCTTGCGGGAGGGGGAGCAGTTCTTC	CASSLREGEQFF	.	TRBJ2-1	TRBD2	TRBV11-2	12
TGTGCCAGCAGCTTAGGTCGCGGGACCAATGAGCAGTTCTTC	CASSLGRGTNEQFF	.	TRBJ2-1	.	TRBV11-3	14
TGTGCCAGCAGTTCAGCCTACGAGCAGTACTTC	CASSSAYEQYF	.	TRBJ2-7	.	TRBV5-6	11
TGTGCCAGCTCCCAAAGGGGGCCTGGGGCCAACGTCCTGACTTTC	CASSQRGPGANVLTF	.	TRBJ2-6	TRBD1	TRBV28	15